Listed here is a single T cell receptor (beta chain). The data belong to a study of CD8 T cells in Susac syndrome. This CDR3 spans 16 amino acids. The V gene's germline CDR1 is DFQATT and CDR2 SNEGSKA (reference sequence). V lost 0 bases and J 2 bases, leaving 14 bases between the germline ends. High-throughput TCR beta sequencing covered peripheral CD8+ and CD4+ T cells. RNA amounts of about 0.5 to 1 ug underwent reverse transcription with random hexamers. TCRdb reprocessed the immunoSEQ multiplex PCR reads via MiXCR and lists one record per CDR3 protein. The sample records a few hundred thousand distinct CDR3 sequences, around 93% being singletons.

The TCR sequence derives from a human donor with multiple sclerosis. What was sequenced was CD4+ T cells from PBMCs. J is TRBJ1-5 and V is TRBV20-1; the D is unclear. The CDR3 reads CSARDSVGVGNQPQHF. As DNA, the CDR3 is TGCAGTGCTAGAGACTCCGTAGGAGTGGGCAATCAGCCCCAGCATTTT.